These 28 T cell receptor beta chains originate from one sample sequenced in a study of patients and donors after allogeneic stem cell transplantation. TCRdb re-called the RT-PCR reads through MiXCR, storing one row per CDR3 protein. The sample holds tens of thousands of distinct CDR3 sequences, around 46% seen once. Sequencing input: blood, either unsorted or a sorted T cell fraction (not recorded which). The source of these receptors is a human donor who was either an allogeneic HSCT recipient or a stem cell or donor lymphocyte infusion donor (not recorded which). It is not recorded whose cells these are; they may come from a transplant donor.

The chain carries TRBV4-3 and TRBJ1-5, with D uncertain. V was trimmed by 2 bases and J by 2 bases, leaving 10 bases between them. The CDR3 consists of 15 residues. CDR1 and CDR2 (germline): LGHNA, YSLEER. The CDR3 sequence is CASSQQPEGNQPQHF. Here the CDR3 DNA reads TGCGCCAGCAGCCAACAGCCAGAGGGCAATCAGCCCCAGCATTTT.

This clonotype was seen a few times. This chain links TRBV12-3 or TRBV12-4 with TRBJ1-2; 11 nucleotides match TRBD1. This CDR3 is 14 amino acids long. V gave up 5 bases and J gave up 6 bases; unmatched junction bases: 5. In DNA, the CDR3 is TGTGCCAGCAGTCCAGGACAGGGGGCGCATGGCTACACCTTC. Translating gives CASSPGQGAHGYTF.

V and J are TRBV4-1 and TRBJ2-1; 7 bases map to TRBD1. The J segment lost 2 bases and the V segment lost 0 bases, leaving 13 bases of the junction unmatched. CDR1 is MGHRA and CDR2 is YSYEKL in the germline V gene. CDR3 size: 19 residues. The DNA for the CDR3 is TGCGCCAGCAGCCAAGATGAACCGAGCAGCAGGGGGACCTACAATGAGCAGTTCTTC. This translates into CASSQDEPSSRGTYNEQFF.

About this clonotype itself: A read error may produce the germline difference seen at one junction end. The chain couples TRBV15 to TRBJ1-2, with 8 bases lining up with TRBD1. CDR1 LNHNV and CDR2 YYDKDF come from the germline V gene (reference sequence). The CDR3 length is 14 residues. CDR3 coding DNA: TGTGCCACCAGCGGAGAGGACAGGGATGATCGCTACACCTTC. Its protein is CATSGEDRDDRYTF. The entire variable domain, with the rest obtained from reference TRBV15 and TRBJ1-2, is as follows: DAMVIQNPRYQVTQFGKPVTLSCSQTLNHNVMYWYQQKSSQAPKLLFHYYDKDFNNEADTPDNFQSRRPNTSFCFLDIRSPGLGDTAMYLCATSGEDRDDRYTFGSGTRLTVV.

This clonotype was found a few times. This chain links TRBV5-1 with TRBJ1-1, with a weak D call TRBD1 (5 bases). CDR1 and CDR2 (germline): SGHRS, YFSETQ. V was clipped by 4 bases and J by 3 bases, with 13 bases between them. This CDR3 has 14 amino acids. The CDR3 region has the DNA TGCGCCAGCAGCGGGGCAGGGAGGGACACTGAAGCTTTCTTT. Translation: CASSGAGRDTEAFF.

This clonotype was recorded a few times. CDR3 nucleotides: TGTGCCAGCAGTCCATCAGAAGATCAGCCCCAGCATTTT. Translating it yields CASSPSEDQPQHF. The chain is built from TRBV27 and TRBJ1-5; D ambiguous. Between the trimmed V and J ends, which lost 5 bases and 5 bases, there was a span of 10 bases. The CDR3 spans 13 residues. Germline-derived CDR1 and CDR2 are MNHEY and SMNVEV (reference sequence).

The rearrangement links TRBV28 to TRBJ1-4, with no clear D. This CDR3 contains 11 residues. The V and J ends lost 2 bases and 10 bases respectively, with 5 bases between them. CDR1 is MDHEN and CDR2 is SYDVKM in the germline V gene. CDR3 DNA sequence: TGTGCCAGCAGTTTAGCGGGAAAACTGTTTTTT. It translates to CASSLAGKLFF.

The genes are TRBV9 and TRBJ1-6, with D hard to call. Trimming shortened V by 0 bases and J by 5 bases, and 6 bases separated the two germline ends. This CDR3 is 14 amino acids long. CDR1 is SGDLS and CDR2 is YYNGEE in the germline V gene. CDR3 sequence: CASSVASDNSPLHF. In DNA, the CDR3 is TGTGCCAGCAGCGTAGCCTCGGATAATTCACCCCTCCACTTT. Variable domain in full (rest from reference TRBV9 and TRBJ1-6): DSGVTQTPKHLITATGQRVTLRCSPRSGDLSVYWYQQSLDQGLQFLIQYYNGEERAKGNILERFSAQQFPDLHSELNLSSLELGDSALYFCASSVASDNSPLHFGNGTRLTVT.

The V and J genes are TRBV4-3 and TRBJ1-6; tentative D call: TRBD1 (6 bases). The germline gives CDR1 LGHNA, CDR2 YSLEER. The CDR3 runs to 17 residues. The V gene lost 0 bases and the J gene lost 6 bases, with 15 bases spanning the gap. The chain's CDR3 is CASSQDRVDSFNSPLHF. The DNA for the CDR3 is TGCGCCAGCAGCCAAGATAGGGTGGACAGCTTTAATTCACCCCTCCACTTT.

This sequence joins TRBV7-9 and TRBJ1-1, with 9 bases lining up with TRBD1. V lost 5 bases to trimming and J lost 3 bases; unmatched junction nucleotides: 10. CDR1 and CDR2 from the germline V gene are SEHNR and FQNEAQ (reference sequence). This CDR3 is built from 16 residues. The CDR3 reads CASSPSPGQGDTEAFF. Written as DNA, the CDR3 is TGTGCCAGCAGCCCCTCCCCGGGACAGGGTGACACTGAAGCTTTCTTT.

This chain joins TRBV9 and TRBJ1-1, with unresolved D. Trimming stripped 2 bases from V and 1 base from J, with 12 bases between. From germline, CDR1 is SGDLS and CDR2 YYNGEE. CDR3 size: 15 residues. For the CDR3, the DNA is TGTGCCAGCAGCGTGGATGGGCAGCGGAACACTGAAGCTTTCTTT. Residues: CASSVDGQRNTEAFF.

The V call is TRBV28, the J call TRBJ2-7, with TRBD2 matching 11 bases. The germline gives CDR1 MDHEN, CDR2 SYDVKM. The V segment lost 2 bases and the J segment 3 bases; nucleotides outside the gene matches: 6. The CDR3 length is 16 residues. The CDR3, as DNA: TGTGCCAGCAGTTTAACCCAAGGACTAGCGGGCTACGAGCAGTACTTC. It codes for CASSLTQGLAGYEQYF.

The genes are TRBV6-6 and TRBJ2-4, with D maybe TRBD1 (6 bases). Trimming took off 6 bases at V and 0 bases at J, with 15 bases between the two ends. Germline V gives CDR1 MNHNY, CDR2 SVGAGI (reference sequence). The CDR3 covers 16 residues. Written as DNA, the CDR3 is TGTGCCAGCAGCTGGGACACCGAACTAGCCAAAAACATTCAGTACTTC. Translating it yields CASSWDTELAKNIQYF.

The gene calls are TRBV5-5 and TRBJ1-3; no firm D call. Trimming took off 5 bases at V and 0 bases at J, with 9 bases between the two ends. Germline V gives CDR1 SGHKS, CDR2 YYEKEE (reference sequence). This CDR3 is 14 amino acids long. Written as DNA, the CDR3 is TGTGCCAGCAGGCAGGACCTCTCTGGAAACACCATATATTTT. Its translation is CASRQDLSGNTIYF.

The chain couples TRBV5-1 to TRBJ1-1; D is unresolved. V lost 5 bases and J lost 4, with 6 bases in between. The length of the CDR3 is 11 residues. CDR1 is SGHRS and CDR2 is YFSETQ in the germline V gene. CDR3 coding DNA: TGCGCCAGCAGGACTGCCACTGAAGCTTTCTTT. Protein product: CASRTATEAFF. Drawing the rest from reference TRBV5-1 and TRBJ1-1, the complete variable domain is KAGVTQTPRYLIKTRGQQVTLSCSPISGHRSVSWYQQTPGQGLQFLFEYFSETQRNKGNFPGRFSGRQFSNSRSEMNVSTLELGDSALYLCASRTATEAFFGQGTRLTVV.

This clonotype has more than one count but fewer than ten. The chain couples TRBV12-3 or TRBV12-4 to TRBJ1-2; D gene ambiguous. Trimming pared 3 bases from V and 6 bases from J, leaving 11 bases between. This CDR3 is 13 amino acids long. CDR3 DNA: TGTGCCAGCAGTTTGACGCGAACCAATGGCTACACCTTC. It codes for CASSLTRTNGYTF.

In this sample, this clonotype turned up a few times. The chain employs TRBV7-9 and TRBJ1-2; perhaps TRBD1 as D (6 bases). In germline, CDR1 is SEHNR, CDR2 FQNEAQ (reference sequence). The CDR3 totals 13 residues. V shed 1 base and J shed 6 bases, with 9 bases lying between them. The CDR3 region has the DNA TGTGCCAGCAGCTTAGTACAGGGAGATGGCTACACCTTC. Residues: CASSLVQGDGYTF.

The chain combines TRBV14 with TRBJ2-7, with a weak D call TRBD2 (5 bases). Germline CDR1 and CDR2: SGHDN and FVKESK. The V gene lost 3 bases and the J gene lost 0 bases, with 12 bases spanning the gap. CDR3 length equals 15 residues. The CDR3 DNA sequence: TGTGCCAGCAGCCAGGGCCCGGAGGCCTCCTACGAGCAGTACTTC. Its translation is CASSQGPEASYEQYF.

J is TRBJ2-4 and V is TRBV11-3, with D tentatively TRBD2 (5 bases). The CDR3 length is 12 residues. From germline, CDR1 is SGHNT and CDR2 YENEEA. The V and J ends lost 2 bases and 7 bases respectively, with 6 bases between them. CDR3 nucleotides: TGTGCCAGCAGCTTACCGGGGAACATTCAGTACTTC. Amino acid sequence: CASSLPGNIQYF.

For the CDR3, the DNA is TGTGCCAGCAGCAAAGAACACAGGCTTAACTATGGCTACACCTTC. Residues: CASSKEHRLNYGYTF. V and J are TRBV21-1 and TRBJ1-2; the table's D gene call, TRBD1, was not cross checked with the DNA. TRBV21-1 is noted as a pseudogene. The CDR3 is 15 amino acids.

V usage is TRBV10-3 and J usage is TRBJ1-1, with D maybe TRBD1 (6 bases). The CDR3 spans 15 residues. V was shortened by 0 bases and J by 5 bases, with 13 bases between the two germline ends. The germline CDR1 and CDR2 sequences are ENHRY and SYGVKD. CDR3 protein: CAISESGRGGTEAFF. The DNA for the CDR3 is TGTGCCATCAGTGAGTCCGGCAGGGGAGGTACTGAAGCTTTCTTT.

This chain links TRBV6-5 with TRBJ1-2, with 7 bases fitting TRBD1. Trimming removed 4 bases from V and 1 base from J; junction bases left unmatched: 3. The CDR3 totals 14 residues. Germline V gene lookup returns CDR1 MNHEY and CDR2 SVGAGI. The CDR3 spells CASSWGQSNYGYTF. DNA of the CDR3: TGTGCCAGCAGTTGGGGACAGAGTAACTATGGCTACACCTTC.

The J gene is TRBJ2-7, the V gene TRBV29-1; D is unclear. This CDR3 is built from 13 residues. Germline V lookup: CDR1 SQVTM, CDR2 ANQGSEA. V was cut by 2 bases and J by 1 base, with 9 bases left in between. The CDR3 nucleotides read TGCAGCGTTGAACCGGACGGTTCCTACGAGCAGTACTTC. It specifies CSVEPDGSYEQYF.

This clonotype was counted only a few times. The chain links TRBV20-1 to TRBJ1-2, with D uncertain. From germline, CDR1 is DFQATT and CDR2 SNEGSKA (reference sequence). Trimming removed 5 bases at V and 4 bases at J, with 14 bases between. This CDR3 has 13 residues. CDR3 sequence: CSASTDPAYGYTF. The CDR3 bases are TGCAGTGCTTCGACTGATCCAGCCTATGGCTACACCTTC.

The chain employs TRBV5-5 and TRBJ2-3; D gene unclear. This CDR3 has 14 residues. Germline CDR1 is SGHKS and CDR2 is YYEKEE (reference sequence). V shed 1 base and J shed 4 bases, with 10 bases lying between them. The CDR3 DNA sequence: TGTGCCAGCAGCTTGCGCCCGGCCCCAGATACGCAGTATTTT. Encoded protein: CASSLRPAPDTQYF.

The V gene is TRBV28, the J gene TRBJ1-5; 9 nucleotides match TRBD1. The CDR3 spans 15 residues. The germline CDR1 and CDR2 sequences are MDHEN and SYDVKM. The trim removed 5 bases at V and 2 bases at J, leaving 4 bases unmatched. CDR3 sequence reads: CASSDRQGGNQPQHF. As DNA, the CDR3 is TGTGCCAGCAGTGATCGACAGGGGGGCAATCAGCCCCAGCATTTT.

This clonotype was counted between two and nine times. The CDR3, as DNA: TGTGCCAGCAGCCGTGGACAGGGGGTTGATTCACCCCTCCACTTT. The encoded protein is CASSRGQGVDSPLHF. The V gene is TRBV3-1, the J gene TRBJ1-6, with TRBD1 matching 10 bases. The CDR3 consists of 15 residues. The germline V gene has CDR1 LGHDT and CDR2 YNNKEL (reference sequence). V lost 4 bases and J lost 8; bases outside the gene matches: 5.

The chain uses TRBV5-1 and TRBJ2-3, with 13 bases aligning to TRBD2. The CDR3 extends over 17 amino acids. Germline V CDR1 and CDR2: SGHRS, YFSETQ. V was pared by 4 bases and J by 4 bases, with 9 bases of the junction left unmatched. CDR3 in DNA: TGCGCCAGCAGCGAGTGGACTAGCGGGAGAAGATCAGATACGCAGTATTTT. Protein: CASSEWTSGRRSDTQYF.